This record concerns one T cell receptor (beta chain) sequence. Original processing notes: Estimation of nucleated cell counts was performed using reference gene primer amplification. Using immunoSEQ multiplex PCR, the repertoire was profiled, and TCRdb retains in-frame clones only, with some absent. V, J and clone size were drawn from that table, and D and trimming were deduced from the DNA. The table shows approximately 97,000 clones, with 75% to 90% occurring only once. The CDR3 has 16 residues. Trimming removed 1 base from V and 4 bases from J, with 14 bases in between. CDR1 MDHEN and CDR2 SYDVKM come from the germline V gene. The entry originates in a study of blood T cell repertoires in COVID-19. Study in general: The cDNA or gDNA used as material had been derived from T cells, B-cell-depleted T cells, or PBMCs.

The receptor was derived from a woman aged 45-60 years with COVID-19, enrolled during active disease. V usage is TRBV28 and J usage is TRBJ2-1; a weak D match, TRBD2 (7 bases). The sequencing input was peripheral blood. CDR3 nucleotide sequence: TGTGCCAGCAGTTTATTAGGGGAGGGGGATTACAATGAGCAGTTCTTC. Translating gives CASSLLGEGDYNEQFF.